Below are 3 T cell receptor beta chains sequenced from a single sample in a study of T cell changes during pregnancy in multiple sclerosis. TCRdb's copy holds only in-frame clones and misses some; the assay was immunoSEQ multiplex PCR. Among 100,000 to 130,000 clones listed, around 90% were seen once. Material: peripheral blood, obtained in the third trimester of pregnancy. The receptors were sampled from a female donor in good health, enrolled as a control in a pregnancy study.

The rearrangement links TRBV7-9 to TRBJ2-7, with 7 bases that match TRBD2. V trimming: 4 bases; J trimming: 2 bases; junction bases outside the gene matches: 5. The CDR3 spans 14 residues. The germline V gene has CDR1 SEHNR and CDR2 FQNEAQ (reference sequence). The DNA of the CDR3 is TGTGCCAGCAGCTATAACCGGGGGGCCTACGAGCAGTACTTC. This gives the protein CASSYNRGAYEQYF. The whole variable domain, remainder taken from reference TRBV7-9 and TRBJ2-7, is DTGVSQNPRHKITKRGQNVTFRCDPISEHNRLYWYRQTLGQGPEFLTYFQNEAQLEKSRLLSDRFSAERPKGSFSTLEIQRTEQGDSAMYLCASSYNRGAYEQYFGPGTRLTVT.

V gene TRBV4-2 combines with J gene TRBJ1-5; D remains unclear. Trimming took 3 bases from V and 7 from J, leaving 25 bases between them. This CDR3 is built from 18 residues. CDR1 is LGHNA, CDR2 YNFKEQ, per germline. CDR3 residues: CASSQVKEAGSVGQPQHF. DNA for the CDR3: TGTGCCAGCAGCCAGGTTAAAGAGGCCGGATCCGTCGGACAGCCCCAGCATTTT.

The J gene is TRBJ2-3, the V gene TRBV5-6; 7 bases match TRBD2. V was clipped by 6 bases and J by 13 bases; unmatched bases: 11. Germline assignment: CDR1 SGHDT and CDR2 YYEEEE. This CDR3 has 12 residues. The CDR3, as DNA: TGTGCCAGCAAAATCTCGGGGGGAGTGGAGTATTTT. This codes for CASKISGGVEYF.